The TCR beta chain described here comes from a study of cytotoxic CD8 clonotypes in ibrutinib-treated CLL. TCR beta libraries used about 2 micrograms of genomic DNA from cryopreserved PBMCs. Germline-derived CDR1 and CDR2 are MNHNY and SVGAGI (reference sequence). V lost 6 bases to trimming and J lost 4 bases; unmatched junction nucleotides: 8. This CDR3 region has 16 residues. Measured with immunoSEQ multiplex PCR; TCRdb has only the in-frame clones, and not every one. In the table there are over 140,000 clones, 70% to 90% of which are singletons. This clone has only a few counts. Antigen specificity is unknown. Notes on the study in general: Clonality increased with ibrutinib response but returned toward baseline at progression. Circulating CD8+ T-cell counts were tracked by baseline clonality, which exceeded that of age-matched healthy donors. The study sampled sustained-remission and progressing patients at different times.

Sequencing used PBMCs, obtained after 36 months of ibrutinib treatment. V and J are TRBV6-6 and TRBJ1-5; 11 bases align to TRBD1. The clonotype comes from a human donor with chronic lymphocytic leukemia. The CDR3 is CASSSAGTGGNQPQHF. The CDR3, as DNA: TGTGCCAGCAGCAGTGCTGGGACAGGGGGGAATCAGCCCCAGCATTTT.